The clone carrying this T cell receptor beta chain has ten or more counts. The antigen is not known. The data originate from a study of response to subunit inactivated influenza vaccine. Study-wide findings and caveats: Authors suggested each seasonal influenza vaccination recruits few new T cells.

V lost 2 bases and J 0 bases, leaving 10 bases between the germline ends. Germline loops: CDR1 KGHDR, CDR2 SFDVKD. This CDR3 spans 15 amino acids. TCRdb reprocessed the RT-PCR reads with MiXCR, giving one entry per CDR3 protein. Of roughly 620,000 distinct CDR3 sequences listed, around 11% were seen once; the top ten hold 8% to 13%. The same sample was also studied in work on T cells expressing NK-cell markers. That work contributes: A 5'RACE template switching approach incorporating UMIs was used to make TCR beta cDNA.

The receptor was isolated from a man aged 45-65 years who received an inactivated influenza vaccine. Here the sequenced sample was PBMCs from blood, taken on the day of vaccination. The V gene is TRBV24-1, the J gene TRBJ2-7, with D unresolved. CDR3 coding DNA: TGTGCCACCAGTGATTCCGGGCCAAGCTCCTACGAGCAGTACTTC. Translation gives CATSDSGPSSYEQYF.